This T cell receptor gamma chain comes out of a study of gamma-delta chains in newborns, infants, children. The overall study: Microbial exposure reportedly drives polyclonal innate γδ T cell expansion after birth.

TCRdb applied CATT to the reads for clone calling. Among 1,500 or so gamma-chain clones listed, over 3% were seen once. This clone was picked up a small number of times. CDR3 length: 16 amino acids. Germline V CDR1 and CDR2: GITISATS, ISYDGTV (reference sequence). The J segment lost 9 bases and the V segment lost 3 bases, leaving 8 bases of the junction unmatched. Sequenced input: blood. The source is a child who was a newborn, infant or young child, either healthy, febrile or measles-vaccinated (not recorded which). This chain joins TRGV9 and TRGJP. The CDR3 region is CALWETQVLGKKIKVF. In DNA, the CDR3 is TGTGCCTTGTGGGAGACGCAGGTGTTGGGCAAAAAAATCAAGGTATTT.